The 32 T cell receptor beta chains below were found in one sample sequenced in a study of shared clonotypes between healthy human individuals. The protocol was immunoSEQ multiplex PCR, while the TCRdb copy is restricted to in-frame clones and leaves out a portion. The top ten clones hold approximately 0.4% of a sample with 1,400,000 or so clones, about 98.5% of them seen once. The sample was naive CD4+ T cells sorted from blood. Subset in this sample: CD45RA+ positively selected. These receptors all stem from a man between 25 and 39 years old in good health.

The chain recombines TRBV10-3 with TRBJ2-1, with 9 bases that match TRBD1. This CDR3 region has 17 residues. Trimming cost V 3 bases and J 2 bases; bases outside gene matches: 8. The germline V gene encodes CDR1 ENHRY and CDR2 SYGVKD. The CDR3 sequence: CAISDPLTGGAYNEQFF. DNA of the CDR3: TGTGCCATCAGTGACCCCCTCACAGGGGGCGCCTACAATGAGCAGTTCTTC.

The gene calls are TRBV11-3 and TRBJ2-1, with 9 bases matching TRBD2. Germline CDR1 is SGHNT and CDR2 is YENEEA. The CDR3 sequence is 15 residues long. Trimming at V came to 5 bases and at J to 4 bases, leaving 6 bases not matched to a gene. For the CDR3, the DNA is TGTGCCAGCAGCACCCGACTAGCGGAATACAATGAGCAGTTCTTC. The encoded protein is CASSTRLAEYNEQFF.

CDR3 in amino acids: CASSSNSWGRPYEQYF. The CDR3 nucleotides read TGTGCCAGCAGTTCGAATTCTTGGGGCCGCCCCTACGAGCAGTACTTC. The V call is TRBV28, the J call TRBJ2-7, with D possibly being TRBD1 (5 bases). Germline loops: CDR1 MDHEN, CDR2 SYDVKM. Between the trimmed V and J ends, which lost 4 bases and 2 bases, there was a span of 18 bases. This CDR3 is 16 amino acids long.

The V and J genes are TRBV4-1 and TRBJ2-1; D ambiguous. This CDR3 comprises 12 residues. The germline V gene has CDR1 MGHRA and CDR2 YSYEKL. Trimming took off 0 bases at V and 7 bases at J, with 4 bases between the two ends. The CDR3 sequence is CASSQEMNEQFF. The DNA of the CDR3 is TGCGCCAGCAGCCAAGAAATGAATGAGCAGTTCTTC.

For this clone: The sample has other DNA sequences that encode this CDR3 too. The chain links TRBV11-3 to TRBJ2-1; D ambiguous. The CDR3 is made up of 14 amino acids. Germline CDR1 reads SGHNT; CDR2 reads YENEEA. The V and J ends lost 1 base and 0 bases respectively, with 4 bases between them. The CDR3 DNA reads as TGTGCCAGCAGCTTAGGGAGCTCCTACAATGAGCAGTTCTTC. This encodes CASSLGSSYNEQFF.

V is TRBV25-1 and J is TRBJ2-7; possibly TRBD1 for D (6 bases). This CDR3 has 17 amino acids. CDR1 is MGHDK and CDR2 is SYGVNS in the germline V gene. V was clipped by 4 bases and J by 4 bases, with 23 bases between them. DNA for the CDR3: TGTGCCAGCAGTGGGGGGCCCCGGGACAAAAAAGGGTACGAGCAGTACTTC. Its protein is CASSGGPRDKKGYEQYF.

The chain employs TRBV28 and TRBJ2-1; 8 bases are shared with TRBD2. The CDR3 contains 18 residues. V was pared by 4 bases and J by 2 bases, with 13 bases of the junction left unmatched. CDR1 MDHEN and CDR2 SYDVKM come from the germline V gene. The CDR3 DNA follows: TGTGCCAGCAGTTCGGCGGGGGGTACACTTTCCACCTACAATGAGCAGTTCTTC. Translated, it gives CASSSAGGTLSTYNEQFF.

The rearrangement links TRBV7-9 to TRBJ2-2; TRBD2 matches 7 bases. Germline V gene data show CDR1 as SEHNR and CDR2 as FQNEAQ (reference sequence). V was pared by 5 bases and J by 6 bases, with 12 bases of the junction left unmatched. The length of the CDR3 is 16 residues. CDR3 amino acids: CASSPIPGGGAGELFF. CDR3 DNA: TGTGCCAGCAGCCCAATCCCGGGAGGAGGGGCCGGGGAGCTGTTTTTT.

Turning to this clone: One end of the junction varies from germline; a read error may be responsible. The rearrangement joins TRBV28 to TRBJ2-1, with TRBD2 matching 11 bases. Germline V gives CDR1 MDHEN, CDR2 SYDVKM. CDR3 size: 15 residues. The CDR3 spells CASSLVTSGRNVQFF. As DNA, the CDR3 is TGTGCCAGCAGTTTAGTCACTAGCGGGAGAAATGTGCAGTTCTTC.

CDR3 loop: CASSYSTGQQFF. CDR3 in DNA: TGTGCCAGCAGTTACTCGACCGGACAGCAGTTCTTC. The chain couples TRBV6-5 to TRBJ2-1; D call uncertain. This CDR3 has 12 amino acids. Between the trimmed V and J ends, which lost 0 bases and 11 bases, there was a span of 8 bases. Looked up from germline, CDR1 is MNHEY and CDR2 is SVGAGI.

CDR3 sequence: CASTKAPPPNNEQFF. DNA for the CDR3: TGTGCCAGCACCAAAGCACCCCCGCCTAACAATGAGCAGTTCTTC. The V gene is TRBV2, the J gene TRBJ2-1; no reliable D call. This CDR3 spans 15 amino acids. The germline V gene encodes CDR1 SNHLY and CDR2 FYNNEI. V gave up 7 bases and J gave up 5 bases, with 18 bases separating them.

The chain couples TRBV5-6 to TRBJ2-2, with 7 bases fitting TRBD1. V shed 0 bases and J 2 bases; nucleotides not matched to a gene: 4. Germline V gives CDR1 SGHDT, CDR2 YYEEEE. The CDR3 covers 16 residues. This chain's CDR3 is CASSLDRGRNTGELFF. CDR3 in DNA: TGTGCCAGCAGCTTGGACAGGGGAAGAAACACCGGGGAGCTGTTTTTT.

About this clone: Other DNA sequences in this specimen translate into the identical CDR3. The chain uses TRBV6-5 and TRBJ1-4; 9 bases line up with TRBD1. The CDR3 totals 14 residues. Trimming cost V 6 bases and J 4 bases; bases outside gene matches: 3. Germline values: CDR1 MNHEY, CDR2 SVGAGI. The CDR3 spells CASSQTGGNEKLFF. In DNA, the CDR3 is TGTGCCAGCAGCCAGACAGGGGGTAATGAAAAACTGTTTTTT.

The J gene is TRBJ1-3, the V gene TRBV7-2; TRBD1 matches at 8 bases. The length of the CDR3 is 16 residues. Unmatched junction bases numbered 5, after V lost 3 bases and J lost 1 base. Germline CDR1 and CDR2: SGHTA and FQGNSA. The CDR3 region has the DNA TGTGCCAGCAGCTTCGGACAGGGCTCGTCTGGAAACACCATATATTTT. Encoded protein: CASSFGQGSSGNTIYF. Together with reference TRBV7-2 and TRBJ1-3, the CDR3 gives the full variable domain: GAGVSQSPSNKVTEKGKDVELRCDPISGHTALYWYRQSLGQGLEFLIYFQGNSAPDKSGLPSDRFSAERTGGSVSTLTIQRTQQEDSAVYLCASSFGQGSSGNTIYFGEGSWLTVV.

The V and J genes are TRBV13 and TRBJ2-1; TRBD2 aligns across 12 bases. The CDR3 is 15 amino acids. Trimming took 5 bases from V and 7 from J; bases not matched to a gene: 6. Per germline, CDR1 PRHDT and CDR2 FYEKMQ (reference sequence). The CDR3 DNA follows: TGTGCCAGCAGCCCCTGGACTAGCGGGACAAATGAGCAGTTCTTC. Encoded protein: CASSPWTSGTNEQFF.

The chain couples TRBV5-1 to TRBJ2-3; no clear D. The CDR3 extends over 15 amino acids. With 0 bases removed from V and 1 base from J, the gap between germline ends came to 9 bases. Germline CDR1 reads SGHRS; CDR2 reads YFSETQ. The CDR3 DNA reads TGCGCCAGCAGCTTGGGCCCCCTGGGCACAGATACGCAGTATTTT. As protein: CASSLGPLGTDTQYF. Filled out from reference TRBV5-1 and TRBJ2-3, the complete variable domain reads KAGVTQTPRYLIKTRGQQVTLSCSPISGHRSVSWYQQTPGQGLQFLFEYFSETQRNKGNFPGRFSGRQFSNSRSEMNVSTLELGDSALYLCASSLGPLGTDTQYFGPGTRLTVL.

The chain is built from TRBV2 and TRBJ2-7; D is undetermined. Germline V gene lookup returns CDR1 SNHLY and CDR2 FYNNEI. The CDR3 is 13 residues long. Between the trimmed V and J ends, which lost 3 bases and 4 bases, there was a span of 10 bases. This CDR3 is CASSEGRMYEQYF. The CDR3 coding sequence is TGTGCCAGCAGTGAGGGCAGGATGTACGAGCAGTACTTC.

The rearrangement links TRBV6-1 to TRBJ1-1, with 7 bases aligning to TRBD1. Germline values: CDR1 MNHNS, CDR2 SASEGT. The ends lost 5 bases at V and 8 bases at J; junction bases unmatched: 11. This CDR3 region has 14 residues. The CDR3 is CASSPYNRDREAFF. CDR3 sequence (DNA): TGTGCCAGCAGTCCATATAACCGGGACAGAGAAGCTTTCTTT.

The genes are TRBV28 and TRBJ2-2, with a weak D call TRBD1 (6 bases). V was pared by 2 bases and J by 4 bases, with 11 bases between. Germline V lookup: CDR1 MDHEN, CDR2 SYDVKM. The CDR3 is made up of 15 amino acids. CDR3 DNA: TGTGCCAGCAGTTTAGGGGGCTGGGGCACCGGGGAGCTGTTTTTT. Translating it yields CASSLGGWGTGELFF. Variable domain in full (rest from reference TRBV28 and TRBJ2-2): DVKVTQSSRYLVKRTGEKVFLECVQDMDHENMFWYRQDPGLGLRLIYFSYDVKMKEKGDIPEGYSVSREKKERFSLILESASTNQTSMYLCASSLGGWGTGELFFGEGSRLTVL.

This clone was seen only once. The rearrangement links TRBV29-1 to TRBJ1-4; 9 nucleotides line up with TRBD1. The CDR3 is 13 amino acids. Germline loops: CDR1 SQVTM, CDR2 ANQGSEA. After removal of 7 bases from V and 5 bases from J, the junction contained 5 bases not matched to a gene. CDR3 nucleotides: TGCAGCGCTGGGACAGGGATAAATGAAAAACTGTTTTTT. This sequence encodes CSAGTGINEKLFF.

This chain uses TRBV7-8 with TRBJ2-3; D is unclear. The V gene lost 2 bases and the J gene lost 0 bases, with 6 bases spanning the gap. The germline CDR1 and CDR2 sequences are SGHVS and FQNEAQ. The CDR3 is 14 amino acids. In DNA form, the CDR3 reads TGTGCCAGCAGCTTAAATCCAAGCACAGATACGCAGTATTTT. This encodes CASSLNPSTDTQYF.

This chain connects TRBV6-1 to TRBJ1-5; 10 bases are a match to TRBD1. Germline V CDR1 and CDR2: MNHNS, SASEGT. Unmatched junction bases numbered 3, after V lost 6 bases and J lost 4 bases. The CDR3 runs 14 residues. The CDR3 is CASSQDRGNQPQHF. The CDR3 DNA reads TGTGCCAGCAGCCAGGACAGGGGGAATCAGCCCCAGCATTTT.

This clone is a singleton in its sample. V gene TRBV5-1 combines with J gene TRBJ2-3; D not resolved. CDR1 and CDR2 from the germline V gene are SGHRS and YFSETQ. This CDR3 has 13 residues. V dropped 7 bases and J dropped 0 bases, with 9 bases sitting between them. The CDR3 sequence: CASYTLSTDTQYF. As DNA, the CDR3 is TGCGCCAGCTACACCCTTAGCACAGATACGCAGTATTTT. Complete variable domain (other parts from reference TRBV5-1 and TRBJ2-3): KAGVTQTPRYLIKTRGQQVTLSCSPISGHRSVSWYQQTPGQGLQFLFEYFSETQRNKGNFPGRFSGRQFSNSRSEMNVSTLELGDSALYLCASYTLSTDTQYFGPGTRLTVL.

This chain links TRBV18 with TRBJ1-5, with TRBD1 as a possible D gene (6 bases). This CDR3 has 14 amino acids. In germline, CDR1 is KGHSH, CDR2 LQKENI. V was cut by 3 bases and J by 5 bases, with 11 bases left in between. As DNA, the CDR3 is TGTGCCAGCTCACCCACAGGGAGGCATCAGCCCCAGCATTTT. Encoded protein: CASSPTGRHQPQHF.

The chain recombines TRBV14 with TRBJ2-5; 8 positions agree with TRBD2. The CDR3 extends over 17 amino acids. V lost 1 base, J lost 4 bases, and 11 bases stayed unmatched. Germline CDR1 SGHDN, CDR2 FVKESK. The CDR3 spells CASSQGATSGARETQYF. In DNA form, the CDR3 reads TGTGCCAGCAGCCAAGGCGCTACTAGCGGAGCCCGAGAGACCCAGTACTTC.

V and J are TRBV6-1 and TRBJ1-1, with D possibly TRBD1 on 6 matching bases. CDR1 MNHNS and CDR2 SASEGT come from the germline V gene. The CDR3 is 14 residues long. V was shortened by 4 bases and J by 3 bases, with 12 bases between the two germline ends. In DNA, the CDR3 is TGTGCCAGCAGTGTGAGGGAGGGGGACACTGAAGCTTTCTTT. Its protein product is CASSVREGDTEAFF.

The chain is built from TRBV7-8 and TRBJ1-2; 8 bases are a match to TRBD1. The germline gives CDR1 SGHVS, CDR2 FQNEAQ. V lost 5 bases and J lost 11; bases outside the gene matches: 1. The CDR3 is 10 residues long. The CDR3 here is CASSDRGYTF. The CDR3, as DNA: TGTGCCAGCAGCGACAGGGGTTACACCTTC.

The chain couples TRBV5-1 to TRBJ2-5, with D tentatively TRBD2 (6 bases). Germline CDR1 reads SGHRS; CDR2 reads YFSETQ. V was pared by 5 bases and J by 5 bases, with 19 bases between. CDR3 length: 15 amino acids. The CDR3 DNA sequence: TGCGCCAGCAGTCTGGGTACGACTAGTGGCGAGACCCAGTACTTC. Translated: CASSLGTTSGETQYF.

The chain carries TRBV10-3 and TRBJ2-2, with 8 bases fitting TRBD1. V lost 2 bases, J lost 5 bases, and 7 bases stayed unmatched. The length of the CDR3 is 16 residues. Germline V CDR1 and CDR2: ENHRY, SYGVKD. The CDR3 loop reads CAISEPTGGRTGELFF. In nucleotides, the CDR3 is TGTGCCATCAGTGAGCCTACAGGGGGTCGAACCGGGGAGCTGTTTTTT.

In nucleotides, the CDR3 is TGTGCCAGCTCACTGAGACTAGCGGGAGATTACAATGAGCAGTTCTTC. Translation gives CASSLRLAGDYNEQFF. The chain combines TRBV18 with TRBJ2-1, with TRBD2 matching over 12 bases. Trimming took 4 bases from V and 4 from J; bases not matched to a gene: 5. The germline gives CDR1 KGHSH, CDR2 LQKENI. This CDR3 comprises 16 residues.

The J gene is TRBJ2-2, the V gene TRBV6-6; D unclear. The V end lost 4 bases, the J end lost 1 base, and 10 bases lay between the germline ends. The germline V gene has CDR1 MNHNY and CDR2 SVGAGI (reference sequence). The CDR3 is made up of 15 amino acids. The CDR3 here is CASSFGLENTGELFF. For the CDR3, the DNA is TGTGCCAGCAGTTTCGGTCTGGAGAACACCGGGGAGCTGTTTTTT.

In nucleotides, the CDR3 is TGCAGTGCTACGGCCCTAGGGACCCAGTACTTC. This translates into CSATALGTQYF. The chain joins TRBV20-1 to TRBJ2-5, with D uncertain. Looked up from germline, CDR1 is DFQATT and CDR2 is SNEGSKA (reference sequence). V was clipped by 4 bases and J by 7 bases, with 10 bases between them. The CDR3 totals 11 residues.